Below, 21 T cell receptor beta chains from the same sample are listed, as sequenced in a study of cytomegalovirus exposure and HLA in healthy donors. PCR used 60 Vbeta primers and 13 Jbeta primers. Profiled with immunoSEQ multiplex PCR; TCRdb holds only in-frame clones, not every one. In the table there are over 150,000 clones, around 70% of which are singletons. The sequencing input was PBMCs. The source is a man aged 25 to 40 in good health and CMV-seronegative.

The chain couples TRBV5-4 to TRBJ2-5; possibly TRBD2 for D (5 bases). The CDR3 runs 16 residues. CDR1 and CDR2 (germline): SGHNT, YYREEE (reference sequence). V was trimmed by 4 bases and J by 5 bases, leaving 21 bases between them. CDR3 sequence reads: CASSQIGGLGVETQYF. As DNA, the CDR3 is TGTGCCAGCAGCCAAATAGGAGGCCTCGGGGTTGAGACCCAGTACTTC.

This clone appeared a few times. This chain links TRBV6-6 with TRBJ2-7; 8 nucleotides line up with TRBD1. The junction had 5 bases not matched to a gene; V was cut back by 7 bases and J by 0 bases. The CDR3 has 14 residues. Germline-derived CDR1 and CDR2 are MNHNY and SVGAGI (reference sequence). CDR3: CASTSQGASYEQYF. In nucleotides, the CDR3 is TGTGCCAGCACCTCTCAGGGGGCCTCCTACGAGCAGTACTTC.

The chain employs TRBV6-5 and TRBJ2-3, with D possibly matching TRBD2 (6 bases). This CDR3 is 13 amino acids long. The germline gives CDR1 MNHEY, CDR2 SVGAGI. The V and J ends lost 7 bases and 0 bases respectively, with 8 bases between them. As DNA, the CDR3 is TGTGCCAGCAACGCGGGAAGCACAGATACGCAGTATTTT. It translates to CASNAGSTDTQYF.

V gene TRBV19 combines with J gene TRBJ1-4; D remains ambiguous. The CDR3 consists of 15 residues. CDR1 and CDR2 (germline): LNHDA, SQIVND (reference sequence). V was shortened by 6 bases and J by 5 bases, with 16 bases between the two germline ends. CDR3 in amino acids: CASRETRQKNEKLFF. For the CDR3, the DNA is TGTGCCAGTAGGGAGACGAGGCAGAAAAATGAAAAACTGTTTTTT.

V usage is TRBV2 and J usage is TRBJ1-5; possible D gene TRBD1, 6 bases. Germline V gene sequence: CDR1 SNHLY, CDR2 FYNNEI. This CDR3 is built from 13 residues. Trimming cost V 7 bases and J 4 bases, with 11 bases left between them. CDR3 bases: TGTGCCAGCAAACAGGGCGAAAATCAGCCCCAGCATTTT. Amino acid sequence: CASKQGENQPQHF.

For the CDR3, the DNA is TGTGCCAGCAGTTTCCCCCCCCATGCGGGGGTGGTCAATGAGCAGTTCTTC. Its translation is CASSFPPHAGVVNEQFF. The rearrangement joins TRBV27 to TRBJ2-1, with 7 bases fitting TRBD2. Germline V CDR1 and CDR2: MNHEY, SMNVEV (reference sequence). The CDR3 loop spans 17 amino acids. V was clipped by 3 bases and J by 6 bases; unmatched bases: 14.

V gene TRBV29-1 combines with J gene TRBJ2-2; D not resolved. V was pared by 2 bases and J by 0 bases, with 10 bases between. The germline V gene encodes CDR1 SQVTM and CDR2 ANQGSEA. This CDR3 is built from 15 residues. The CDR3 bases are TGCAGCGTTGAAACTACACCTACGAACACCGGGGAGCTGTTTTTT. It translates to CSVETTPTNTGELFF.

The chain couples TRBV7-9 to TRBJ2-5; 7 nucleotides match TRBD1. Germline-derived CDR1 and CDR2 are SEHNR and FQNEAQ (reference sequence). The CDR3 consists of 14 residues. Trimming took 3 bases from V and 5 from J; bases not matched to a gene: 6. CDR3 residues: CASSLGTVPETQYF. CDR3 DNA sequence: TGTGCCAGCAGCTTGGGGACAGTCCCTGAGACCCAGTACTTC.

This clone was counted between two and nine times. This chain uses TRBV7-2 with TRBJ1-1; possible D gene TRBD1, 5 bases. CDR3 length: 15 residues. V was cut by 1 base and J by 1 base, with 10 bases left in between. Per germline, CDR1 SGHTA and CDR2 FQGNSA. DNA of the CDR3: TGTGCCAGCAGCTTAGAAGACAGAAAGAACACTGAAGCTTTCTTT. It translates to CASSLEDRKNTEAFF.

This clone was seen only once. This sequence joins TRBV7-8 and TRBJ2-2; tentatively, D is TRBD2 (5 bases). The CDR3 spans 15 residues. Deletions cut 6 bases from V and 4 bases from J, with 15 bases between. Per the germline V gene, CDR1 is SGHVS and CDR2 is FQNEAQ. The CDR3 DNA is TGTGCCAGCAGTCGAGGGCTACGGGGCACCGGGGAGCTGTTTTTT. Its translation: CASSRGLRGTGELFF.

In DNA form, the CDR3 reads TGCAGCGGCCAGGATAACACTGAAGCTTTCTTT. As protein: CSGQDNTEAFF. This chain links TRBV29-1 with TRBJ1-1; D gene unclear. The CDR3 extends over 11 amino acids. The ends were cut back, 7 bases at V and 2 bases at J, with 8 bases in the middle. Germline values: CDR1 SQVTM, CDR2 ANQGSEA.

The chain joins TRBV15 to TRBJ1-1; tentatively, D is TRBD1 (5 bases). The V end was cut by 3 bases, the J end by 6 bases, with 11 bases between. Germline lookup yields CDR1 LNHNV and CDR2 YYDKDF (reference sequence). This CDR3 comprises 13 residues. The CDR3 DNA reads TGTGCCACCAGCAGTGACGAAGGGGCTGAAGCTTTCTTT. Its protein is CATSSDEGAEAFF.

The rearrangement uses TRBV2 and TRBJ1-2, with TRBD1 matching 7 bases. Germline CDR1 and CDR2: SNHLY and FYNNEI. This CDR3 contains 14 residues. V trimming: 8 bases; J trimming: 2 bases; junction bases outside the gene matches: 8. In DNA, the CDR3 is TGTGCCAGCGCACCGGACAGGACCAACTATGGCTACACCTTC. Protein sequence: CASAPDRTNYGYTF. The variable domain in full, with the rest retrieved from reference TRBV2 and TRBJ1-2, is EPEVTQTPSHQVTQMGQEVILRCVPISNHLYFYWYRQILGQKVEFLVSFYNNEISEKSEIFDDQFSVERPDGSNFTLKIRSTKLEDSAMYFCASAPDRTNYGYTFGSGTRLTVV.

V is TRBV5-1 and J is TRBJ1-1; D is uncertain. In germline, CDR1 is SGHRS, CDR2 YFSETQ. This CDR3 is 13 amino acids long. With 0 bases removed from V and 8 bases from J, the gap between germline ends came to 11 bases. DNA of the CDR3: TGCGCCAGCAGCTTGGTCTCCGCTAAGGAAGCTTTCTTT. It encodes CASSLVSAKEAFF.

The chain combines TRBV2 with TRBJ1-5; 10 nucleotides line up with TRBD1. Germline V CDR1 and CDR2: SNHLY, FYNNEI. Trimming removed 2 bases from V and 6 bases from J; junction bases left unmatched: 10. The CDR3 is 17 residues long. In DNA form, the CDR3 reads TGTGCCAGCAGTGAATGGACGGGACAGGGGTTAGGTCAGCCCCAGCATTTT. Translating it yields CASSEWTGQGLGQPQHF.

The chain uses TRBV6-1 and TRBJ1-4; D possibly corresponds to TRBD1 (6 bases). Germline-derived CDR1 and CDR2 are MNHNS and SASEGT. This CDR3 has 15 amino acids. Trimming cost V 4 bases and J 8 bases, with 17 bases left between them. CDR3 DNA: TGTGCCAGCAGTGTCGGGACAATAGGGCAAGAAAAACTGTTTTTT. Encoded protein: CASSVGTIGQEKLFF.

V gene TRBV4-3 combines with J gene TRBJ2-7; 11 bases agree with TRBD1. CDR3 length equals 15 residues. Germline-derived CDR1 and CDR2 are LGHNA and YSLEER. V was pared by 4 bases and J by 1 base, with 3 bases of the junction left unmatched. The CDR3 DNA reads as TGCGCCAGCAGCCTGGGACAGGGGGGATCCTACGAGCAGTACTTC. Protein: CASSLGQGGSYEQYF.

V usage is TRBV7-9 and J usage is TRBJ1-4, with 7 bases lining up with TRBD1. Germline V CDR1 and CDR2: SEHNR, FQNEAQ (reference sequence). This CDR3 is 17 amino acids long. V was clipped by 1 base and J by 5 bases; unmatched bases: 10. DNA for the CDR3: TGTGCCAGCAGCTTAGGGACGACAGGGACGGGGAATGAAAAACTGTTTTTT. Protein product: CASSLGTTGTGNEKLFF.

The chain has TRBV5-1 and TRBJ1-3, with D possibly matching TRBD1 (5 bases). V dropped 0 bases and J dropped 0 bases, with 7 bases sitting between them. The CDR3 contains 15 residues. Germline V gene lookup returns CDR1 SGHRS and CDR2 YFSETQ. CDR3 sequence (DNA): TGCGCCAGCAGCTTGGGGGGGGACTCTGGAAACACCATATATTTT. This translates into CASSLGGDSGNTIYF.

V usage is TRBV5-1 and J usage is TRBJ2-5; no clear D. The CDR3 has 12 residues. Germline V gene lookup returns CDR1 SGHRS and CDR2 YFSETQ. V shed 1 base and J shed 5 bases, with 6 bases lying between them. The CDR3 nucleotides are TGCGCCAGCAGCTTGTCGAGGGAGACCCAGTACTTC. Translated, it gives CASSLSRETQYF. The full variable domain, completed using reference TRBV5-1 and TRBJ2-5, is KAGVTQTPRYLIKTRGQQVTLSCSPISGHRSVSWYQQTPGQGLQFLFEYFSETQRNKGNFPGRFSGRQFSNSRSEMNVSTLELGDSALYLCASSLSRETQYFGPGTRLLVL.

This clone came up a few times. This rearrangement joins TRBV6-5 to TRBJ2-1; 8 bases fit TRBD1. CDR1 is MNHEY, CDR2 SVGAGI, per germline. V gave up 6 bases and J gave up 5 bases; unmatched junction bases: 9. This CDR3 region has 15 residues. Here the CDR3 reads CASSVDRDINNEQFF. The CDR3 DNA follows: TGTGCCAGCAGCGTGGACAGGGACATCAACAATGAGCAGTTCTTC.